The rows below give T cell receptor beta chains drawn from one sample of a study of cytomegalovirus exposure and HLA in healthy donors. Sequenced by immunoSEQ multiplex PCR; TCRdb stores in-frame clones only, minus some. Seen here are some 170,000 clones, 70% to 80% observed once, and the top ten hold 3% to 4.5%. Sequenced material: PBMCs. These receptors all come from a man aged 30 to 45 in good health and CMV-seropositive. The CDR3 runs from the conserved cysteine through the conserved F or W. D genes are given only for firm matches. Clone size is shown for a subset of rows, as once, few, many or a class of expanded clone.

length,V,D,size,J,CDR3,DNA
14,TRBV13,NA,NA,TRBJ2-7,CASSATGRSYEQYF,TGTGCCAGCAGCGCGACAGGGAGGTCCTACGAGCAGTACTTC
17,TRBV30,NA,NA,TRBJ1-5,CAWSGAEGFGSNQPQHF,TGTGCCTGGAGTGGCGCGGAGGGATTTGGAAGCAATCAGCCCCAGCATTTT
12,TRBV10-2,NA,few,TRBJ2-7,CASSGTPYEQYF,TGCGCCAGCAGCGGGACTCCCTACGAGCAGTACTTC
13,TRBV28,TRBD1,NA,TRBJ2-7,CASSQGARLEQYF,TGTGCCAGCAGCCAGGGGGCGCGTCTCGAGCAGTACTTC
17,TRBV25-1,TRBD2,NA,TRBJ2-3,CASRGREIAGGTDTQYF,TGTGCCAGCAGAGGTCGTGAAATAGCGGGGGGAACAGATACACAGTATTTT
15,TRBV7-2,NA,NA,TRBJ2-2,CASSPTGTSTGELFF,TGTGCCAGCAGCCCAACCGGGACATCCACCGGGGAGCTGTTTTTT
17,TRBV4-1,NA,NA,TRBJ1-6,CASSQDPQGPLGSPLHF,TGCGCCAGCAGCCAAGATCCACAGGGACCCTTGGGTTCACCCCTCCACTTT
14,TRBV5-6,TRBD2,few,TRBJ2-5,CASSLAGGRETQYF,TGTGCCAGCAGCTTAGCGGGGGGCAGGGAGACCCAGTACTTC
16,TRBV10-3,TRBD1,NA,TRBJ1-2,CAISEKVQGTGYGYTF,TGTGCCATCAGTGAAAAAGTCCAGGGGACAGGGTATGGCTACACCTTC
13,TRBV6-1,NA,once,TRBJ1-1,CASRPTGGTEAFF,TGTGCCAGCAGACCCACCGGCGGCACTGAAGCTTTCTTT
15,TRBV19,NA,NA,TRBJ1-5,CASSMTAHGREPQHF,TGTGCCAGTAGTATGACAGCACACGGCCGGGAGCCCCAGCATTTT
14,TRBV7-2,TRBD2,few,TRBJ2-7,CASRGAGGLREQYF,TGTGCCAGCAGGGGAGCGGGGGGCTTGAGGGAGCAGTACTTC
13,TRBV2,NA,once,TRBJ2-1,CATSASEDNEQFF,TGTGCCACGTCCGCTAGCGAGGACAATGAGCAGTTCTTC
14,TRBV30,NA,NA,TRBJ2-3,CAWSHRARTDTQYF,TGTGCCTGGAGTCACAGGGCGCGCACAGATACGCAGTATTTT
14,TRBV5-6,NA,NA,TRBJ2-4,CASSPPGAKNIQYF,TGTGCCAGCAGCCCGCCGGGAGCCAAAAACATTCAGTACTTC
16,TRBV28,NA,NA,TRBJ2-7,CASSPVYSSTDYEQYF,TGTGCCAGCAGCCCCGTTTATTCCTCGACAGATTACGAGCAGTACTTC
14,TRBV23-1,NA,NA,TRBJ1-4,CASSRAPEDEKLFF,TGCGCCAGCAGTCGAGCTCCGGAGGATGAAAAACTGTTTTTT
13,TRBV10-2,NA,NA,TRBJ2-7,CASSEDAGYEQYF,TGCGCCAGCAGTGAGGATGCGGGCTACGAGCAGTACTTC
14,TRBV7-9,NA,NA,TRBJ2-7,CASSLAGGSYEQYF,TGTGCCAGCAGCTTAGCCGGGGGCTCCTACGAGCAGTACTTC
14,TRBV6-5,NA,NA,TRBJ1-1,CASSSPGENTEAFF,TGTGCCAGCAGTTCCCCGGGGGAGAACACTGAAGCTTTCTTT
15,TRBV6-5,NA,NA,TRBJ1-2,CASSYSGDNNYGYTF,TGTGCCAGCAGTTACTCAGGGGACAATAACTATGGCTACACCTTC
16,TRBV7-9,TRBD1,NA,TRBJ1-3,CASSSGQGLLGNTIYF,TGTGCCAGCAGCTCGGGACAGGGGCTTCTTGGAAACACCATATATTTT
16,TRBV5-1,TRBD2,NA,TRBJ2-3,CASSITSGGSTDTQYF,TGCGCCAGCAGCATCACTAGCGGGGGAAGCACAGATACGCAGTATTTT
13,TRBV11-3,NA,NA,TRBJ2-3,CASSPFGGDTQYF,TGTGCCAGCAGCCCGTTCGGCGGAGATACGCAGTATTTT
18,TRBV5-1,NA,NA,TRBJ1-2,CASSSLGVEDSEAYGYTF,TGCGCCAGCAGCTCACTCGGCGTGGAGGACAGCGAGGCCTATGGCTACACCTTC
12,TRBV28,NA,few,TRBJ1-1,CATESGETEAFF,TGTGCCACTGAATCAGGGGAGACTGAAGCTTTCTTT
17,TRBV5-1,TRBD2,NA,TRBJ2-1,CASSSRPGLALFYEQFF,TGCGCCAGCAGCTCAAGGCCGGGACTAGCCTTGTTCTATGAGCAGTTCTTC
14,TRBV7-2,TRBD1,NA,TRBJ1-2,CASSPGQGAYGYTF,TGTGCCAGCAGCCCGGGACAGGGTGCCTATGGCTACACCTTC
15,TRBV18,TRBD1,NA,TRBJ2-1,CASSAGRDRSNEQFF,TGTGCCAGCTCCGCAGGGCGGGACAGGTCGAATGAGCAGTTCTTC
16,TRBV7-2,TRBD1,NA,TRBJ1-5,CASSPPRTGGNQPQHF,TGTGCCAGCAGCCCACCAAGGACAGGGGGGAATCAGCCCCAGCATTTT
11,TRBV5-4,NA,NA,TRBJ2-7,CASSLAGELYF,TGTGCCAGCAGCTTGGCGGGGGAGCTGTACTTC
11,TRBV29-1,NA,once,TRBJ2-1,CSVTRGGEQFF,TGCAGCGTTACTAGGGGAGGTGAGCAGTTCTTC
13,TRBV11-1,TRBD1,NA,TRBJ2-7,CASSRDRVGEQYF,TGTGCCAGCAGCCGAGACAGGGTCGGCGAGCAGTACTTC
16,TRBV7-2,NA,NA,TRBJ2-7,CASSLIVSTSSYEQYF,TGTGCCAGCAGCCTGATTGTAAGTACCAGCTCCTACGAGCAGTACTTC
12,TRBV29-1,NA,NA,TRBJ1-6,CSFRDYNSPLHF,TGCAGTTTCCGGGACTATAATTCACCCCTCCACTTT
15,TRBV11-2,TRBD1,NA,TRBJ1-4,CASRLIGTGVEKLFF,TGTGCCAGCAGGCTTATTGGGACAGGGGTTGAAAAACTGTTTTTT
16,TRBV11-1,TRBD2,NA,TRBJ2-3,CASSQTSGGPTATQYF,TGTGCCAGCAGCCAGACTAGCGGGGGGCCCACGGCTACGCAGTATTTT